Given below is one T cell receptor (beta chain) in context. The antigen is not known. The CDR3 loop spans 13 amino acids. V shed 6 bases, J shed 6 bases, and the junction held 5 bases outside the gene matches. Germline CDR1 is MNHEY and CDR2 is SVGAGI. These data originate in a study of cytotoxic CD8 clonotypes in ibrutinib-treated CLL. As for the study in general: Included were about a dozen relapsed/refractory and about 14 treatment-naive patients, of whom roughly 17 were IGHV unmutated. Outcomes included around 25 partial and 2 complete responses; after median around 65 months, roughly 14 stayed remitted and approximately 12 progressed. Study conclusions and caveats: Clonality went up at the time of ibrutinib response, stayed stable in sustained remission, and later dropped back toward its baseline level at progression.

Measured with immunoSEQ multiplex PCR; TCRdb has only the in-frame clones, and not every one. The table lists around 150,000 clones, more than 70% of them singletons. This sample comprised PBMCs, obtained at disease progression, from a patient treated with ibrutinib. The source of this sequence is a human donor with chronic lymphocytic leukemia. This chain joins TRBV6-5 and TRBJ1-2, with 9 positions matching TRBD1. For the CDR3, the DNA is TGTGCCAGCAGATTGGACAGGGGCGATGGCTACACCTTC. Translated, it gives CASRLDRGDGYTF.